This T cell receptor (beta chain) was sequenced for a study of CD8+CD57+ T cells in acquired aplastic anemia. The TCR beta profiling, which covered VDJ combination and CDR3 sequence, was carried out using genomic DNA as the template. MiXCR was run by TCRdb on the reads, yielding one entry per CDR3 protein. The sample lists some 140,000 distinct CDR3 sequences, roughly 54% seen once, with approximately 12% in the top ten. J was trimmed by 2 bases and V by 1 base; bases with no gene match: 4. The germline V gene has CDR1 MGHDK and CDR2 SYGVNS. The CDR3 has 15 residues. Many counts were recorded for this clonotype. Patients picked for sequencing had shown CD8+CD57+ cell expansion detected by flow cytometry. Patients were therapy-naive when their blood was sampled.

The chain combines TRBV25-1 with TRBJ2-7; 8 bases are shared with TRBD2. The material sequenced was sorted CD4+, CD8+, or CD8+CD57+ T cells (not recorded which) from PBMCs. This clonotype was obtained from a human donor with aplastic anemia. The CDR3 loop is CASSESAGGAYEQYF. In DNA, the CDR3 is TGTGCCAGCAGTGAATCTGCGGGGGGAGCCTACGAGCAGTACTTC.